The clone carrying this T cell receptor beta chain was seen many times. The antigen remains unidentified. None of the patients had undergone any treatment ahead of thyroid surgery. In the authors' methods: CDR3 was compared across clinicopathological groups, and the resulting differences were used to build a distant-metastasis classifier for papillary thyroid cancer. From the PCR reads, TCRdb re-called clones with MiXCR. None of the V and J calls come from the authors' own analysis; TCRdb made them. The sample lists some 40,000 clones, roughly 12% seen once, with more than 8% in the top ten. This sample is drawn from a study of metastatic and nonmetastatic thyroid tumors. Study conclusions and caveats: Significantly higher TCR beta diversity was reportedly seen in malignant thyroid tumors than benign nodules, in blood and tumor.

Trimming cost V 6 bases and J 7 bases; bases outside gene matches: 7. Germline V gene data show CDR1 as SEHNR and CDR2 as FQNEAQ (reference sequence). The CDR3 loop spans 14 amino acids. Sequencing used blood. V usage is TRBV7-9 and J usage is TRBJ1-3, with 9 bases identical to TRBD1. The origin of this receptor is a female donor with papillary thyroid cancer or a benign thyroid nodule (not recorded which). Some clones in this sample may be carry-over from other donors' samples. CDR3 nucleotide sequence: TGTGCCAGCAGGCAACAGGGGGCTTCTAACACCATATATTTT. It encodes CASRQQGASNTIYF.